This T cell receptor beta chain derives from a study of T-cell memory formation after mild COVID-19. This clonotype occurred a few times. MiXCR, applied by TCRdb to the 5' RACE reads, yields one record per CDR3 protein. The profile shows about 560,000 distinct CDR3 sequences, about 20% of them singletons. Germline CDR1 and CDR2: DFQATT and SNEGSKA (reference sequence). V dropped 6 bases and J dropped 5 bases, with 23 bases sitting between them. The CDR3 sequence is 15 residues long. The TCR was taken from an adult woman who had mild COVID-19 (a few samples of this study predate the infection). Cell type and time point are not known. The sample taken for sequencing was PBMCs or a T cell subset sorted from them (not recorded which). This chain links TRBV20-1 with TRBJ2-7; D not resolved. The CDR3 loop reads CSALGTDRKIHEQYF. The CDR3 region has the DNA TGCAGTGCGCTAGGAACTGACCGAAAAATCCACGAGCAGTACTTC.